The clone carrying this TCR beta chain has a handful of counts. These data belong to a study of blood T cells in healthy people across ages. The donors, aged 6 to 90, were healthy Caucasians from Russia. Looked up from germline, CDR1 is MGHRA and CDR2 is YSYEKL. The CDR3 length is 16 residues. A second PCR of 7 to 11 cycles used a sample-barcoded 5' primer and a J-beta primer mix. One entry per CDR3 protein, called by TCRdb with MiXCR from the 5' RACE reads. The top ten hold roughly 8.2% of the sample, which has 1.5 million to 2 million distinct CDR3 sequences, approximately 30% seen once. The sequence derives from a woman aged 25-40 years in good health. The chain is built from TRBV4-1 and TRBJ2-1, with D possibly called TRBD1 or TRBD2 (5 bases each). The assigned J gene may be wrong: the sequence end matches TRBJ2-7 better. What was sequenced was blood. CDR3 amino acids: CASSQGGYRSYNEQYF. The DNA of the CDR3 is TGCGCCAGCAGCCAAGGGGGGTACCGCTCCTACAATGAGCAGTACTTC.